These 8 T cell receptor beta chains came from one sample sequenced in a study of blood T cell repertoires in COVID-19. Method: immunoSEQ multiplex PCR; TCRdb's copy keeps in-frame clones and lacks some. Here the sample spans some 140,000 clones, 86% being singletons. Sequencing was done on a sample of peripheral blood. These receptors came from a woman aged 45-60 years who had recovered from COVID-19.

The chain links TRBV6-5 to TRBJ2-1, with 7 nucleotides matching TRBD1. The germline CDR1 and CDR2 sequences are MNHEY and SVGAGI. V lost 6 bases to trimming and J lost 8 bases; unmatched junction nucleotides: 7. The CDR3 runs 13 residues. Here the CDR3 DNA reads TGTGCCAGCAGCTCAACAGGGGTGGATGAGCAGTTCTTC. Residues: CASSSTGVDEQFF.

CDR3 in amino acids: CASRPGQYGDTQYF. CDR3 nucleotide sequence: TGTGCCAGCAGGCCGGGACAGTATGGGGATACGCAGTATTTT. The V and J genes are TRBV6-5 and TRBJ2-3, with 7 nucleotides matching TRBD1. V was clipped by 6 bases and J by 6 bases; unmatched bases: 9. Germline V gives CDR1 MNHEY, CDR2 SVGAGI. CDR3 length: 14 amino acids.

The J gene is TRBJ1-6, the V gene TRBV3-1 (or the pseudogene TRBV3-2); D gene ambiguous. Trimming left V 1 base short and J 7 bases short, with 5 bases between. This CDR3 region has 13 residues. Germline CDR1 and CDR2: LGHDT and YNNKEL (reference sequence). The CDR3 loop reads CASSQVSNSPLHF. In DNA, the CDR3 is TGTGCCAGCAGCCAAGTCTCGAATTCACCCCTCCACTTT.

The rearrangement uses TRBV2 and TRBJ2-5; 15 nucleotides align to TRBD2. V dropped 5 bases and J dropped 2; count of bases not matched to a gene: 6. The germline V gene encodes CDR1 SNHLY and CDR2 FYNNEI. This CDR3 has 17 residues. Written as DNA, the CDR3 is TGTGCCAGCAGTCCGGGACTAGCGGGGGGAGGACAAGAGACCCAGTACTTC. Residues: CASSPGLAGGGQETQYF.

This sequence joins TRBV19 and TRBJ2-7; D is possibly TRBD2 (6 bases). Trimming shortened V by 0 bases and J by 4 bases, and 13 bases separated the two germline ends. Germline-derived CDR1 and CDR2 are LNHDA and SQIVND (reference sequence). The CDR3 totals 15 residues. Here the CDR3 reads CASSIEGGVGYEQYF. The DNA for the CDR3 is TGTGCCAGTAGTATAGAGGGAGGTGTAGGATACGAGCAGTACTTC.

This clone has a handful of counts. J is TRBJ1-1 and V is TRBV7-9; the match to TRBD1 covers 10 bases. Germline V gives CDR1 SEHNR, CDR2 FQNEAQ (reference sequence). The J segment lost 5 bases and the V segment lost 4 bases, leaving 13 bases of the junction unmatched. CDR3 length: 17 residues. CDR3 in amino acids: CASSSRGQGILGTEAFF. CDR3 DNA: TGTGCCAGCAGCTCCAGGGGACAGGGGATCTTGGGGACTGAAGCTTTCTTT. Full variable domain (remainder filled in from reference TRBV7-9 and TRBJ1-1): DTGVSQNPRHKITKRGQNVTFRCDPISEHNRLYWYRQTLGQGPEFLTYFQNEAQLEKSRLLSDRFSAERPKGSFSTLEIQRTEQGDSAMYLCASSSRGQGILGTEAFFGQGTRLTVV.

The genes are TRBV4-2 and TRBJ1-6; 9 bases align to TRBD1. V lost 0 bases and J lost 8; bases outside the gene matches: 11. This CDR3 is built from 18 residues. CDR1 is LGHNA and CDR2 is YNFKEQ in the germline V gene. CDR3: CASSQEPGQGIVYSPLHF. For the CDR3, the DNA is TGTGCCAGCAGCCAAGAACCGGGACAGGGTATAGTTTATTCACCCCTCCACTTT.

The chain links TRBV3-1 (or the pseudogene TRBV3-2) to TRBJ1-2, with D tentatively TRBD1 (6 bases). Trimming pared 3 bases from V and 9 bases from J, leaving 11 bases between. Looked up from germline, CDR1 is LGHDT and CDR2 is YNNKEL (reference sequence). The CDR3 runs 12 residues. The CDR3 loop is CASSHGDTSYTF. In DNA form, the CDR3 reads TGTGCCAGCAGCCACGGGGACACAAGCTACACCTTC.